This T cell receptor beta chain was recorded in a study of neurological immune-mediated disorders. MiXCR, run by TCRdb on the 5' RACE reads, gives a single entry per CDR3 protein. The top ten hold less than 2% of the sample, which has 80,000 or so distinct CDR3 sequences, approximately 9.4% seen once. The V gene's germline CDR1 is SGHRS and CDR2 YFSETQ. The ends were cut back, 3 bases at V and 7 bases at J, with 11 bases in the middle. The CDR3 runs 13 residues. This clonotype was seen repeatedly, ten times or more. Sequencing input: PBMCs. This sequence was found in a middle-aged man in good health. J is TRBJ2-1 and V is TRBV5-1; the D is unclear. The CDR3 coding sequence is TGCGCCAGCAGCTCAGAACTACTGAATGAGCAGTTCTTC. Translation gives CASSSELLNEQFF.